Presented here are 16 T cell receptor beta chains from one specimen sequenced in a study of radiation and T cells in renal cell carcinoma. Sequencing was performed with immunoSEQ multiplex PCR; in TCRdb, only in-frame clones are kept and a portion is missing. The sample lists about 58,000 clones, around 76% seen once, with less than 7.5% in the top ten. Time point noted: blood 2 weeks post-SBRT. Treatment in this sample: 15 Gy SBRT to primary tumor, nephrectomy 4 weeks later. The sample was blood, taken from a patient whose treatment included radiotherapy and nephrectomy. The receptors here all came from a man between 60 and 70 years old with renal cell carcinoma.

CDR3 in amino acids: CASSVESAIGELFF. Here the CDR3 DNA reads TGTGCCAGCAGCGTAGAATCGGCGATCGGGGAGCTGTTTTTT. The chain combines TRBV9 with TRBJ2-2, with D unresolved. CDR3 size: 14 residues. In germline, CDR1 is SGDLS, CDR2 YYNGEE. The V gene lost 0 bases and the J gene lost 7 bases, with 10 bases spanning the gap.

The chain links TRBV28 to TRBJ1-1, with D maybe TRBD1 (5 bases). Germline V gene data show CDR1 as MDHEN and CDR2 as SYDVKM. The CDR3 has 17 residues. Trimming pared 2 bases from V and 6 bases from J, leaving 22 bases between. CDR3 DNA: TGTGCCAGCAGTTTAGGCTTGGGACGGGTAGTGATCGCTGAAGCTTTCTTT. It specifies CASSLGLGRVVIAEAFF.

This chain links TRBV6-5 with TRBJ1-6, with D unresolved. Trimming stripped 7 bases from V and 7 bases from J, with 8 bases between. Germline loops: CDR1 MNHEY, CDR2 SVGAGI. The CDR3 is 12 amino acids. The chain's CDR3 is CASTVGNSPLHF. In DNA, the CDR3 is TGTGCCAGCACCGTAGGCAATTCACCCCTCCACTTT.

This sequence joins TRBV2 and TRBJ2-5; D is unclear. The germline CDR1 and CDR2 sequences are SNHLY and FYNNEI. The CDR3 has 14 residues. Trimming cost V 2 bases and J 7 bases, with 14 bases left between them. The CDR3 DNA sequence: TGTGCCAGCAGTGAAACGCTAGGGAAGGGGACCCAGTACTTC. Translation: CASSETLGKGTQYF.

The chain employs TRBV7-9 and TRBJ1-2; no clear D. CDR3 length: 13 residues. V shed 5 bases and J shed 8 bases, with 15 bases lying between them. Germline V lookup: CDR1 SEHNR, CDR2 FQNEAQ (reference sequence). For the CDR3, the DNA is TGTGCCAGCAGCAATATTTTGGTGGAGGGCTACACCTTC. It yields the protein CASSNILVEGYTF.

This chain joins TRBV2 and TRBJ2-7, with D possibly TRBD1 on 6 matching bases. The germline gives CDR1 SNHLY, CDR2 FYNNEI. This CDR3 contains 16 residues. Trimming cost V 5 bases and J 4 bases, with 21 bases left between them. CDR3 DNA sequence: TGTGCCAGCAGTAAAACCTTGGGACAAGTCGAGTACGAGCAGTACTTC. It is translated as CASSKTLGQVEYEQYF.

This clone has only one observation. This chain connects TRBV5-4 to TRBJ2-7, with 7 bases identical to TRBD2. The length of the CDR3 is 15 residues. The V and J ends lost 1 base and 2 bases, in that order; junction bases with no gene match: 6. CDR1 is SGHNT, CDR2 YYREEE, per germline (reference sequence). The DNA of the CDR3 is TGTGCCAGCAGCTTGTTGGGCGGGGGTCCCTACGAGCAGTACTTC. This gives the protein CASSLLGGGPYEQYF.

The genes are TRBV12-5 and TRBJ2-7; 8 bases are a match to TRBD1. The CDR3 sequence is 14 residues long. V was pared by 5 bases and J by 2 bases, with 5 bases of the junction left unmatched. Looked up from germline, CDR1 is LGHNT and CDR2 is FRNRAP. The CDR3 is CASGDRGRTYEQYF. The CDR3 DNA is TGTGCTAGTGGTGACAGGGGTCGAACCTACGAGCAGTACTTC.

J is TRBJ2-7 and V is TRBV5-6; TRBD2 aligns across 7 bases. Looked up from germline, CDR1 is SGHDT and CDR2 is YYEEEE. The CDR3 runs 12 residues. Here the CDR3 reads CASSLWGTTGDV. The CDR3 region has the DNA TGTGCCAGCAGCTTGTGGGGGACTACAGGAGACGTC.

The chain carries TRBV12-5 and TRBJ1-2, with 8 positions matching TRBD1. Germline V gives CDR1 LGHNT, CDR2 FRNRAP. The V and J ends lost 4 bases and 5 bases, in that order; junction bases with no gene match: 3. This CDR3 has 13 amino acids. The CDR3, as DNA: TGTGCTAGTGGTTCCGGGACAGGTTATGGCTACACCTTC. Protein product: CASGSGTGYGYTF.

J is TRBJ2-5 and V is TRBV7-9, with D perhaps matching TRBD1 (7 bases). The V gene lost 1 base and the J gene lost 5 bases, with 17 bases spanning the gap. The germline gives CDR1 SEHNR, CDR2 FQNEAQ (reference sequence). This CDR3 has 16 amino acids. CDR3 coding DNA: TGTGCCAGCAGCTTAGGAATGGCAGGGGGGACGGAGACCCAGTACTTC. It yields the protein CASSLGMAGGTETQYF.

This rearrangement joins TRBV30 to TRBJ2-1; the D gene is possibly TRBD1 (7 bases). The germline V gene has CDR1 GTSNPN and CDR2 SVGIG (reference sequence). CDR3 length: 17 amino acids. The V end was cut by 2 bases, the J end by 1 base, with 18 bases between. The CDR3 loop is CAWSPGDGQASYNEQFF. The DNA for the CDR3 is TGTGCCTGGAGTCCGGGGGATGGACAGGCATCCTACAATGAGCAGTTCTTC.

The rearrangement joins TRBV29-1 to TRBJ1-5; 8 nucleotides match TRBD1. The CDR3 is made up of 15 amino acids. CDR1 and CDR2 (germline): SQVTM, ANQGSEA. J was trimmed by 1 base and V by 2 bases; bases with no gene match: 4. The CDR3 sequence: CSVELTGESNQPQHF. In nucleotides, the CDR3 is TGCAGCGTTGAATTGACAGGGGAAAGCAATCAGCCCCAGCATTTT. Based on the CDR3 plus reference TRBV29-1 and TRBJ1-5, the full variable domain is SAVISQKPSRDICQRGTSLTIQCQVDSQVTMMFWYRQQPGQSLTLIATANQGSEATYESGFVIDKFPISRPNLTFSTLTVSNMSPEDSSIYLCSVELTGESNQPQHFGDGTRLSIL.

The CDR3 DNA is TGTGCCAGCAGTGATCCGGGCAGGGAGGTCTCCTACGAGCAGTACGTC. Translating gives CASSDPGREVSYEQYV. The V and J genes are TRBV2 and TRBJ2-7, with D perhaps matching TRBD2 (6 bases). CDR1 and CDR2 from the germline V gene are SNHLY and FYNNEI. The CDR3 is made up of 16 amino acids. V gave up 3 bases and J gave up 0 bases, with 15 bases separating them.

The rearrangement links TRBV27 to TRBJ1-2; 8 bases line up with TRBD1. In germline, CDR1 is MNHEY, CDR2 SMNVEV (reference sequence). The ends lost 5 bases at V and 8 bases at J; junction bases unmatched: 7. There are 13 residues in the CDR3. CDR3 nucleotides: TGTGCCAGCAGTCCCGACAGGGGAGGAGGCTACACCTTC. Its protein product is CASSPDRGGGYTF.

The gene calls are TRBV11-2 and TRBJ1-2; tentatively, D is TRBD1 (6 bases). CDR3 size: 15 residues. Trimming took 1 base from V and 5 from J, leaving 14 bases between them. CDR1 is SGHAT, CDR2 FQNNGV, per germline. In DNA form, the CDR3 reads TGTGCCAGCAGCTTAGGGGGGAACAGGGTATATGGCTACACCTTC. Translating it yields CASSLGGNRVYGYTF.